These 16 T cell receptor beta chains came from one sample sequenced in a study of control samples from healthy donors and cancer patients. The assay was immunoSEQ multiplex PCR, and TCRdb's table has in-frame clones only and misses some. This repertoire shows more than 80,000 clones, approximately 93% found once; its top ten account for 6.5% to 9.5%. The sequencing input was blood. These receptors came from a man between 18 and 35 years old in good health.

The V call is TRBV7-2, the J call TRBJ2-3, with 8 positions matching TRBD2. The CDR3 has 15 residues. Germline lookup yields CDR1 SGHTA and CDR2 FQGNSA. J lost 3 bases, V lost 4 bases, and 6 bases had no gene match. The CDR3 is CASSYTGGWTDTQYF. CDR3 in DNA: TGTGCCAGCAGCTACACGGGGGGGTGGACAGATACGCAGTATTTT.

This clone was observed once. The chain uses TRBV4-2 and TRBJ1-2, with a weak D call TRBD1 (6 bases). Germline V gives CDR1 LGHNA, CDR2 YNFKEQ. CDR3 size: 14 residues. Trimming took off 4 bases at V and 1 base at J, with 10 bases between the two ends. CDR3 nucleotides: TGTGCCAGCAGCCCGAAGGACAGTAACTATGGCTACACCTTC. As protein: CASSPKDSNYGYTF.

The rearrangement joins TRBV5-1 to TRBJ1-2; TRBD1 matches at 8 bases. The germline V gene encodes CDR1 SGHRS and CDR2 YFSETQ. CDR3 length: 14 residues. V shed 4 bases and J 10 bases; nucleotides not matched to a gene: 12. Written as DNA, the CDR3 is TGCGCCAGCAGCCTCTCCGGGACAGGCGGTTTCTACACCTTC. Its protein product is CASSLSGTGGFYTF.

V and J are TRBV6-1 and TRBJ1-6, with no clear D. Trimming took 3 bases from V and 0 from J, leaving 9 bases between them. CDR1 and CDR2 from the germline V gene are MNHNS and SASEGT. CDR3 size: 16 residues. The CDR3 reads CASSDTWSSYNSPLHF. In DNA form, the CDR3 reads TGTGCCAGCAGTGATACATGGAGCTCCTATAATTCACCCCTCCACTTT.

This chain links TRBV7-3 with TRBJ2-2; no reliable D call. Trimming pared 6 bases from V and 8 bases from J, leaving 10 bases between. The CDR3 has 12 residues. Germline V gives CDR1 SGHTA, CDR2 FQGTGA. In nucleotides, the CDR3 is TGTGCCAGCAGTTACACTGGAGGGGAGCTGTTTTTT. Protein product: CASSYTGGELFF.

A single count supports this clone. V is TRBV5-6 and J is TRBJ2-2; 9 bases line up with TRBD1. V gave up 3 bases and J gave up 0 bases; unmatched junction bases: 6. This CDR3 has 17 amino acids. Germline V gene lookup returns CDR1 SGHDT and CDR2 YYEEEE. CDR3 amino acids: CASSSIGTGTNTGELFF. In DNA, the CDR3 is TGTGCCAGCAGCTCTATTGGGACAGGGACGAACACCGGGGAGCTGTTTTTT.

This chain uses TRBV7-2 with TRBJ2-7, with TRBD2 identical over 12 bases. CDR3 length: 14 residues. The V segment lost 5 bases and the J segment 5 bases; nucleotides outside the gene matches: 4. Germline values: CDR1 SGHTA, CDR2 FQGNSA. In nucleotides, the CDR3 is TGTGCCAGCAGCGTGGGACTAGCGGGCCACGAGCAGTACTTC. Amino acids: CASSVGLAGHEQYF.

The CDR3 DNA sequence: TGTGCCAGCAGCCAGACGACAGACGGCTACACCTTC. It is translated as CASSQTTDGYTF. This chain joins TRBV3-1 (or the pseudogene TRBV3-2) and TRBJ1-2; tentatively, D is TRBD1 (5 bases). V lost 3 bases to trimming and J lost 8 bases, with 10 bases between them. Germline V gene data show CDR1 as LGHDT and CDR2 as YNNKEL (reference sequence). The CDR3 is made up of 12 amino acids.

This clone is a singleton in its sample. The V gene is TRBV7-9, the J gene TRBJ2-1; perhaps TRBD2 as D (7 bases). V shed 2 bases and J shed 9 bases, with 20 bases lying between them. From germline, CDR1 is SEHNR and CDR2 FQNEAQ (reference sequence). This CDR3 is built from 16 residues. CDR3 nucleotides: TGTGCCAGCAGCTTATCCGGCGGGGGCGAACTCCCTGAGCAGTTCTTC. Translated, it gives CASSLSGGGELPEQFF.

The chain uses TRBV6-5 and TRBJ1-1; D possibly corresponds to TRBD1 (6 bases). Germline assignment: CDR1 MNHEY and CDR2 SVGAGI. V lost 2 bases and J 4 bases, leaving 11 bases between the germline ends. The CDR3 is 14 residues long. CDR3 amino acids: CASSYHRAGTEAFF. The CDR3 DNA follows: TGTGCCAGCAGTTACCACAGGGCAGGCACTGAAGCTTTCTTT.

The chain is built from TRBV6-5 and TRBJ1-6, with no clear D. The CDR3 sequence is 13 residues long. Germline CDR1 is MNHEY and CDR2 is SVGAGI. Trimming left V 7 bases short and J 8 bases short, with 12 bases between. The CDR3 DNA reads as TGTGCCAGCACTACGGCTCGAGATTCACCCCTCCACTTT. Encoded protein: CASTTARDSPLHF.

This chain uses TRBV7-2 with TRBJ1-3; D remains ambiguous. Germline-derived CDR1 and CDR2 are SGHTA and FQGNSA. V was shortened by 1 base and J by 0 bases, with 7 bases between the two germline ends. The CDR3 runs 15 residues. The chain's CDR3 is CASSLEASSGNTIYF. The CDR3 region has the DNA TGTGCCAGCAGCTTAGAAGCGAGCTCTGGAAACACCATATATTTT.

This chain links TRBV6-2 or TRBV6-3 with TRBJ2-5; the D gene is possibly TRBD1 (5 bases). The length of the CDR3 is 16 residues. V was clipped by 6 bases and J by 3 bases, with 20 bases between them. Germline assignment: CDR1 MNHEY and CDR2 SVGEGT. This CDR3 reads CASSRDFASLKETQYF. In nucleotides, the CDR3 is TGTGCCAGCAGCAGGGATTTCGCTTCCCTGAAAGAGACCCAGTACTTC.

V is TRBV7-3 and J is TRBJ1-2, with D perhaps TRBD1 (5 bases). CDR1 and CDR2 (germline): SGHTA, FQGTGA. The CDR3 is 13 amino acids. The V end was cut by 5 bases, the J end by 6 bases, with 13 bases between. The CDR3: CASSRKGVDGYTF. The DNA of the CDR3 is TGTGCCAGCAGCCGTAAAGGGGTTGATGGCTACACCTTC.

The genes are TRBV14 and TRBJ2-5, with 9 positions matching TRBD1. The CDR3 runs to 15 residues. The junction had 6 bases not matched to a gene; V was cut back by 3 bases and J by 4 bases. In germline, CDR1 is SGHDN, CDR2 FVKESK. The chain's CDR3 is CASSHLGQGGETQYF. CDR3 DNA sequence: TGTGCCAGCAGCCACTTGGGACAGGGCGGAGAGACCCAGTACTTC.

The chain is built from TRBV3-1 (or the pseudogene TRBV3-2) and TRBJ2-3; TRBD2 agrees at 7 bases. The CDR3 is 16 amino acids. Germline CDR1 LGHDT, CDR2 YNNKEL (reference sequence). J lost 2 bases, V lost 0 bases, and 5 bases had no gene match. The CDR3 nucleotides read TGTGCCAGCAGCCAAGATCAGGGAGGGATCACAGATACGCAGTATTTT. Translating it yields CASSQDQGGITDTQYF.